This TCR beta chain emerged from a study of T cells in localized non-small cell lung cancer. The table came from immunoSEQ multiplex PCR; TCRdb's copy has only in-frame clones and leaves some out. The data hold 9,000 to 13,000 clones, with 70% to 90% observed a single time. Findings and limits, study-wide: Researchers found a median approximately 55 of the top 100 tumor clones in adjacent lung. Sequencing, confined to only one tumor region, leaves heterogeneity possible. A higher density of T cells in blood coincided with extended overall survival. Highest T cell clonality was seen in uninvolved adjacent lung, surpassing that measured in tumor.

About this clone: The antigen is not known.

The sequence came from a male donor aged 60 or over with stage III lung adenocarcinoma. The sequenced sample was peripheral blood, obtained before any cancer treatment.

The CDR3 nucleotides read TGTGCCAGCTGGCGAGGGGGTGGATACAATGAGCAGTTCTTC. Residues: CASWRGGGYNEQFF. J is TRBJ2-1 and V is TRBV28; possible D gene TRBD1, 6 bases. The CDR3 extends over 14 amino acids. Germline assignment: CDR1 MDHEN and CDR2 SYDVKM. V lost 8 bases, J lost 4 bases, and 15 bases lay in between.